One and the same sample provided the 10 T cell receptor beta chains below, sequenced in a study of cytomegalovirus exposure and HLA in healthy donors. A multiplex PCR was run with 60 Vbeta primers and 13 Jbeta primers. TCRdb keeps only in-frame clones here, not all; method: immunoSEQ multiplex PCR. The data hold 100,000 to 150,000 clones, with around 73% observed a single time. The source material was PBMCs. These receptors came from a man aged 30 to 45 in good health and CMV-seropositive.

This clone was picked up a small number of times. The chain is built from TRBV7-2 and TRBJ2-3; possible D gene TRBD2, 5 bases. The germline CDR1 and CDR2 sequences are SGHTA and FQGNSA. The CDR3 length is 13 residues. Between the trimmed V and J ends, which lost 11 bases and 1 base, there was a span of 13 bases. The CDR3, as DNA: TGTGCCGGAGGAGGCCCAGGCACAGATACGCAGTATTTT. Its protein product is CAGGGPGTDTQYF.

The gene calls are TRBV28 and TRBJ1-1; D gene unclear. V was shortened by 3 bases and J by 1 base, with 21 bases between the two germline ends. The germline V gene encodes CDR1 MDHEN and CDR2 SYDVKM. This CDR3 is built from 18 residues. The CDR3 protein is CASSFPWPGRDGNTEAFF. CDR3 coding DNA: TGTGCCAGCAGTTTTCCCTGGCCAGGCCGCGACGGGAACACTGAAGCTTTCTTT.

This clone appeared a few times. This chain connects TRBV5-1 to TRBJ2-7, with 10 bases aligning to TRBD2. Per germline, CDR1 SGHRS and CDR2 YFSETQ. Unmatched junction bases numbered 2, after V lost 0 bases and J lost 2 bases. CDR3 size: 15 residues. The DNA for the CDR3 is TGCGCCAGCAGCTTGGGGGGACTAGCGACCTACGAGCAGTACTTC. This codes for CASSLGGLATYEQYF.

The J gene is TRBJ2-7, the V gene TRBV21-1; the table names TRBD1, a call not compared with the DNA. TRBV21-1 is a pseudogene segment. The CDR3 runs 15 residues. The CDR3 protein is CASSKALDRAYEQYF. The CDR3 DNA reads TGTGCCAGCAGCAAGGCGCTGGACAGGGCCTACGAGCAGTACTTC.

The chain links TRBV28 to TRBJ1-1; 7 bases line up with TRBD1. The CDR3 loop spans 13 amino acids. The germline V gene has CDR1 MDHEN and CDR2 SYDVKM. After removal of 5 bases from V and 10 bases from J, the junction contained 10 bases not matched to a gene. DNA of the CDR3: TGTGCCAGCAGTCCAGGGGGTGGTTATGGAGCTTTCTTT. Its translation is CASSPGGGYGAFF.

The chain links TRBV6-6 to TRBJ2-5; D gene uncertain. V was clipped by 2 bases and J by 5 bases, with 6 bases between them. The CDR3 consists of 12 residues. Germline values: CDR1 MNHNY, CDR2 SVGAGI (reference sequence). CDR3 loop: CASSYPGETQYF. The CDR3 DNA is TGTGCCAGCAGTTACCCCGGGGAGACCCAGTACTTC.

J is TRBJ2-7 and V is TRBV5-5; D may be TRBD1 (6 bases). The CDR3 loop spans 15 amino acids. Trimming stripped 1 base from V and 3 bases from J, with 14 bases between. Germline values: CDR1 SGHKS, CDR2 YYEKEE (reference sequence). CDR3 in DNA: TGTGCCAGCAGCTTGTCCTGGACAGCGGTCTACGAGCAGTACTTC. This sequence encodes CASSLSWTAVYEQYF.

The chain joins TRBV6-1 to TRBJ2-1; 11 bases fit TRBD2. V lost 4 bases and J lost 1; bases outside the gene matches: 3. This CDR3 has 16 residues. The germline CDR1 and CDR2 sequences are MNHNS and SASEGT. This CDR3 reads CASSGGLAASYNEQFF. CDR3 coding DNA: TGTGCCAGCAGTGGGGGACTAGCGGCATCCTACAATGAGCAGTTCTTC.

The rearrangement joins TRBV9 to TRBJ1-5; D unclear. The CDR3 sequence is 15 residues long. Germline CDR1 and CDR2: SGDLS and YYNGEE. Trimming removed 0 bases at V and 4 bases at J, with 11 bases between. CDR3 in amino acids: CASSVEGRVNQPQHF. In nucleotides, the CDR3 is TGTGCCAGCAGCGTAGAAGGGCGGGTTAATCAGCCCCAGCATTTT. Full variable domain (remainder filled in from reference TRBV9 and TRBJ1-5): DSGVTQTPKHLITATGQRVTLRCSPRSGDLSVYWYQQSLDQGLQFLIQYYNGEERAKGNILERFSAQQFPDLHSELNLSSLELGDSALYFCASSVEGRVNQPQHFGDGTRLSIL.

The chain is built from TRBV4-2 and TRBJ2-7; 10 bases are a match to TRBD2. The CDR3 extends over 14 amino acids. Germline values: CDR1 LGHNA, CDR2 YNFKEQ. V lost 4 bases, J lost 3 bases, and 3 bases stayed unmatched. Here the CDR3 DNA reads TGTGCCAGCAGCCCTAGCGGGAGAGACTACGAGCAGTACTTC. This codes for CASSPSGRDYEQYF.